This section outlines one T cell receptor beta chain sequence together with its context. Its antigen is not known. These data originate in a study of radiation and T cells in renal cell carcinoma. Overall study: Nephrectomy followed 15 Gy stereotactic body radiation by 4 weeks.

Whole-study results and caveats: Top tumor clonotypes rose in blood 2 weeks post-radiation, then contracted. Without pretreatment biopsies, baseline tumor clonotype presence was undetermined.

Time point denoted: baseline pretreatment blood. Treatment reported: 15 Gy SBRT to primary tumor, nephrectomy 4 weeks later. Radiation-treated patients gave blood at baseline, week 2 and week 4. Germline V lookup: CDR1 SGHTA, CDR2 FQGTGA. Germline trimming cut 1 base from V and 2 bases from J; bases unmatched to any gene: 4. The CDR3 is 15 residues long. This table comes from immunoSEQ multiplex PCR, and its TCRdb copy is limited to in-frame clones, with some not included. The sample carries just over 95,000 clones, about 88% recorded once. The receptor comes from a man aged 50 or older with renal cell carcinoma. The chain couples TRBV7-3 to TRBJ2-7; 8 nucleotides match TRBD2. The input for sequencing was blood, taken from a patient whose treatment included radiotherapy and nephrectomy. The CDR3 sequence: CASSLNPGGTYEQYF. CDR3 DNA sequence: TGTGCCAGCAGCTTAAATCCGGGAGGGACCTACGAGCAGTACTTC.